This entry lists 27 T cell receptor beta chains sequenced from one sample in a study of OX40 agonist ivuxolimab in advanced cancers. TCRdb's copy holds only in-frame clones and misses some; the assay was immunoSEQ multiplex PCR. In the table there are some 62,000 clones, roughly four fifths of which are singletons. Sequencing used CD4+ or CD8+ T cells sorted from blood, obtained in a trial of the OX40 agonist ivuxolimab. The origin of the receptors is an adult with an advanced solid tumor such as melanoma, head and neck, liver or kidney cancer.

V usage is TRBV7-2 and J usage is TRBJ2-7, with D perhaps matching TRBD1 (6 bases). Trimming took off 5 bases at V and 6 bases at J, with 20 bases between the two ends. The germline V gene encodes CDR1 SGHTA and CDR2 FQGNSA. The CDR3 is made up of 15 amino acids. As DNA, the CDR3 is TGTGCCAGCAGCGCCACCACAGGGTTCCTCTCCGAGCAGTACTTC. Its translation is CASSATTGFLSEQYF.

The table lists this clone with a count of one. The CDR3 protein is CASSPLSGGASNQPQHF. The CDR3 DNA reads as TGTGCCAGTAGCCCCCTCTCCGGCGGCGCGAGCAATCAGCCCCAGCATTTT. The chain uses TRBV19 and TRBJ1-5; D ambiguous. This CDR3 spans 17 amino acids. Looked up from germline, CDR1 is LNHDA and CDR2 is SQIVND (reference sequence). The ends were cut back, 6 bases at V and 1 base at J, with 19 bases in the middle.

The chain uses TRBV2 and TRBJ2-3, with 8 bases identical to TRBD2. The J segment lost 6 bases and the V segment lost 6 bases, leaving 8 bases of the junction unmatched. The CDR3 is made up of 14 amino acids. Germline CDR1 and CDR2: SNHLY and FYNNEI. This CDR3 is CASRTGGRSDTQYF. CDR3 sequence (DNA): TGTGCCAGCAGGACAGGCGGGAGGAGTGATACGCAGTATTTT.

The DNA for the CDR3 is TGTGCCAGCAGCCACCCCGGGCGGGGAGGTAATCAGCCCCAGCATTTT. Its translation: CASSHPGRGGNQPQHF. The chain has TRBV7-3 and TRBJ1-5; D unclear. The CDR3 length is 16 residues. V was shortened by 5 bases and J by 4 bases, with 18 bases between the two germline ends. Looked up from germline, CDR1 is SGHTA and CDR2 is FQGTGA.

The table lists this clone with a few counts. The V gene is TRBV11-3, the J gene TRBJ1-6; 8 bases map to TRBD1. The CDR3 is 18 residues long. V trimming: 3 bases; J trimming: 4 bases; junction bases outside the gene matches: 11. The V gene's germline CDR1 is SGHNT and CDR2 YENEEA. The CDR3 bases are TGTGCCAGCAGCTTTGACTTGGGACAGGTTAATTATAATTCACCCCTCCACTTT. Its translation is CASSFDLGQVNYNSPLHF.

The chain employs TRBV11-2 and TRBJ2-1; 10 nucleotides agree with TRBD2. With V trimmed by 4 bases and J by 4 bases, 13 bases remained unmatched. Per the germline V gene, CDR1 is SGHAT and CDR2 is FQNNGV. This CDR3 contains 18 residues. The CDR3 loop reads CASSSYTLGLAVYNEQFF. The CDR3 nucleotides read TGTGCCAGCAGCTCCTATACCCTCGGACTAGCGGTATACAATGAGCAGTTCTTC.

The V call is TRBV9, the J call TRBJ1-6; 9 nucleotides agree with TRBD1. This CDR3 is built from 14 residues. V shed 5 bases, J shed 5 bases, and the junction held 2 bases outside the gene matches. CDR1 is SGDLS and CDR2 is YYNGEE in the germline V gene. The CDR3, as DNA: TGTGCCAGCAGGGGGGACAGGGATAATTCACCCCTCCACTTT. Encoded protein: CASRGDRDNSPLHF.

The chain recombines TRBV7-2 with TRBJ1-1; possible D gene TRBD1, 6 bases. Between the trimmed V and J ends, which lost 7 bases and 5 bases, there was a span of 17 bases. In germline, CDR1 is SGHTA, CDR2 FQGNSA. The CDR3 spans 14 residues. CDR3 sequence: CASMQGLGSTEAFF. The CDR3 DNA follows: TGTGCCAGCATGCAGGGGCTGGGGTCAACTGAAGCTTTCTTT.

The table lists this clone with a count of one. The CDR3 region has the DNA TGTGCCAGCAGCCCACCGGGGGGCAACCTTAATTCACCCCTCCACTTT. This codes for CASSPPGGNLNSPLHF. The V and J genes are TRBV5-6 and TRBJ1-6; tentative D call: TRBD1 (6 bases). Germline CDR1 is SGHDT and CDR2 is YYEEEE. The V gene lost 4 bases and the J gene lost 6 bases, with 17 bases spanning the gap. The CDR3 runs 16 residues.

The genes are TRBV7-9 and TRBJ2-3, with 9 bases identical to TRBD2. From germline, CDR1 is SEHNR and CDR2 FQNEAQ (reference sequence). The V and J ends lost 5 bases and 5 bases, in that order; junction bases with no gene match: 2. CDR3 length: 13 amino acids. The CDR3: CASSVSGGDTQYF. CDR3 coding DNA: TGTGCCAGCAGCGTTAGCGGGGGAGATACGCAGTATTTT.

The gene calls are TRBV29-1 and TRBJ2-7, with 13 bases that match TRBD2. The CDR3 consists of 17 residues. Germline V gene lookup returns CDR1 SQVTM and CDR2 ANQGSEA. J gave up 6 bases and V 6 bases, and 17 bases lay outside the gene matches. In nucleotides, the CDR3 is TGCAGCGTCGCCCTCCGTCCTAGGACTAGCGGGAGATTCGAGCAGTACTTC. Translating it yields CSVALRPRTSGRFEQYF.

In its sample, this clone was seen once. The V gene is TRBV7-9, the J gene TRBJ2-7; 9 nucleotides line up with TRBD1. The CDR3 contains 15 residues. V was clipped by 3 bases and J by 2 bases; unmatched bases: 5. Germline assignment: CDR1 SEHNR and CDR2 FQNEAQ (reference sequence). The DNA for the CDR3 is TGTGCCAGCAGCTTCGGACAGGGGCTCACCTACGAGCAGTACTTC. Its translation is CASSFGQGLTYEQYF.

V is TRBV2 and J is TRBJ2-5, with 9 bases identical to TRBD1. In germline, CDR1 is SNHLY, CDR2 FYNNEI. V shed 6 bases, J shed 5 bases, and the junction held 13 bases outside the gene matches. CDR3 length equals 16 residues. The CDR3 reads CASRKTGGGWGETQYF. CDR3 in DNA: TGTGCCAGCAGGAAAACAGGGGGCGGCTGGGGGGAGACCCAGTACTTC.

This clone was seen more than once but under ten times. CDR3 coding DNA: TGTGCCAGCAGCCAAGAAGAGCGGGGGACTTCCTACGAGCAGTACTTC. Encoded protein: CASSQEERGTSYEQYF. J is TRBJ2-7 and V is TRBV4-2; TRBD2 matches 8 bases. V lost 0 bases and J lost 1; bases outside the gene matches: 5. The germline gives CDR1 LGHNA, CDR2 YNFKEQ. The CDR3 length is 16 residues.

V usage is TRBV5-1 and J usage is TRBJ1-6; TRBD1 might be the D (6 bases). This CDR3 comprises 16 residues. V lost 3 bases and J 9 bases, leaving 19 bases between the germline ends. In germline, CDR1 is SGHRS, CDR2 YFSETQ. DNA of the CDR3: TGCGCCAGCAGCTACTCCGGGACAAAAAGGATTTCACCCCTCCACTTT. Residues: CASSYSGTKRISPLHF.

The V gene is TRBV5-6, the J gene TRBJ2-7; D is unclear. Germline CDR1 reads SGHDT; CDR2 reads YYEEEE. V lost 3 bases and J lost 2, with 15 bases in between. The CDR3 length is 15 residues. The CDR3 protein is CASSSGPLEAYEQYF. The CDR3 region has the DNA TGTGCCAGCAGCTCGGGCCCTTTGGAAGCCTACGAGCAGTACTTC. Combining the CDR3 with reference TRBV5-6 and TRBJ2-7 gives the whole variable domain DAGVTQSPTHLIKTRGQQVTLRCSPKSGHDTVSWYQQALGQGPQFIFQYYEEEERQRGNFPDRFSGHQFPNYSSELNVNALLLGDSALYLCASSSGPLEAYEQYFGPGTRLTVT.

V usage is TRBV5-1 and J usage is TRBJ2-6; unclear D gene. V was shortened by 3 bases and J by 2 bases, with 9 bases between the two germline ends. This CDR3 contains 15 residues. Germline CDR1 is SGHRS and CDR2 is YFSETQ. CDR3 bases: TGCGCCAGCAGCTCTGCTATGGCTGGGGCCAACGTCCTGACTTTC. Its protein product is CASSSAMAGANVLTF. Complete variable domain (other parts from reference TRBV5-1 and TRBJ2-6): KAGVTQTPRYLIKTRGQQVTLSCSPISGHRSVSWYQQTPGQGLQFLFEYFSETQRNKGNFPGRFSGRQFSNSRSEMNVSTLELGDSALYLCASSSAMAGANVLTFGAGSRLTVL.

This chain connects TRBV9 to TRBJ2-7; 7 nucleotides match TRBD1. CDR3 length: 14 residues. V lost 3 bases, J lost 2 bases, and 5 bases stayed unmatched. Germline CDR1 reads SGDLS; CDR2 reads YYNGEE. The CDR3 region has the DNA TGTGCCAGCAGCGAGACAGGGACCCCCTACGAGCAGTACTTC. Protein: CASSETGTPYEQYF.

The chain carries TRBV4-3 and TRBJ2-2; TRBD1 might be the D (5 bases). CDR1 and CDR2 from the germline V gene are LGHNA and YSLEER. The V and J ends lost 3 bases and 7 bases respectively, with 9 bases between them. This CDR3 is built from 13 residues. CDR3 in amino acids: CASSQQGGGELFF. The CDR3 DNA sequence: TGCGCCAGCAGCCAGCAGGGTGGCGGGGAGCTGTTTTTT.

CDR3 amino acids: CASSWGQGYEQYF. In DNA, the CDR3 is TGTGCCAGCAGCTGGGGACAGGGCTACGAGCAGTACTTC. The chain links TRBV13 to TRBJ2-7; TRBD1 aligns across 9 bases. V trimming: 4 bases; J trimming: 3 bases; junction bases outside the gene matches: 1. The CDR3 length is 13 residues. In germline, CDR1 is PRHDT, CDR2 FYEKMQ (reference sequence).

This sequence joins TRBV5-1 and TRBJ1-3; D is undetermined. This CDR3 has 16 residues. Germline V gives CDR1 SGHRS, CDR2 YFSETQ. The V end was cut by 0 bases, the J end by 2 bases, with 12 bases between. The DNA for the CDR3 is TGCGCCAGCAGCTTGGGGGATATGCTTCCTGGAAACACCATATATTTT. This encodes CASSLGDMLPGNTIYF. The entire variable domain, with the rest obtained from reference TRBV5-1 and TRBJ1-3, is as follows: KAGVTQTPRYLIKTRGQQVTLSCSPISGHRSVSWYQQTPGQGLQFLFEYFSETQRNKGNFPGRFSGRQFSNSRSEMNVSTLELGDSALYLCASSLGDMLPGNTIYFGEGSWLTVV.

The V and J genes are TRBV7-2 and TRBJ2-1, with 9 bases lining up with TRBD1. The CDR3 contains 17 residues. Unmatched junction bases numbered 7, after V lost 0 bases and J lost 4 bases. In germline, CDR1 is SGHTA, CDR2 FQGNSA. The DNA of the CDR3 is TGTGCCAGCAGCTTAGCATCTCAGGGACAGGGTTACAATGAGCAGTTCTTC. Its translation: CASSLASQGQGYNEQFF.

The chain is built from TRBV7-2 and TRBJ1-2; D gene ambiguous. Trimming shortened V by 5 bases and J by 0 bases, and 13 bases separated the two germline ends. The germline CDR1 and CDR2 sequences are SGHTA and FQGNSA. The CDR3 loop spans 15 amino acids. CDR3 nucleotide sequence: TGTGCCAGCAGCCCTCGGACGAGTACTAACTATGGCTACACCTTC. Protein product: CASSPRTSTNYGYTF.

This clone has a single count. V usage is TRBV5-1 and J usage is TRBJ2-1; TRBD2 matches 13 bases. The germline CDR1 and CDR2 sequences are SGHRS and YFSETQ. Losses at the gene ends were 4 bases for V and 9 bases for J; bases not matched to a gene: 10. The CDR3 contains 16 residues. The CDR3 DNA is TGCGCCAGCAGCACACTAGCGGGAGGGCCTTTTAGTGAGCAGTTCTTC. It specifies CASSTLAGGPFSEQFF.

The chain carries TRBV28 and TRBJ2-3; D is undetermined. This CDR3 region has 15 residues. Trimming took off 2 bases at V and 1 base at J, with 10 bases between the two ends. The germline CDR1 and CDR2 sequences are MDHEN and SYDVKM. The CDR3 region is CASSLARYRTDTQYF. The CDR3 DNA reads TGTGCCAGCAGTTTAGCCCGCTATCGCACAGATACGCAGTATTTT.

J is TRBJ2-3 and V is TRBV9, with D unclear. The V end was cut by 4 bases, the J end by 0 bases, with 12 bases between. The CDR3 sequence is 15 residues long. Germline values: CDR1 SGDLS, CDR2 YYNGEE. CDR3 in amino acids: CASSSQPTSTDTQYF. The CDR3, as DNA: TGTGCCAGCAGCTCCCAACCTACTAGCACAGATACGCAGTATTTT.

This clone was observed a few times. The chain employs TRBV2 and TRBJ1-1; D not resolved. Germline assignment: CDR1 SNHLY and CDR2 FYNNEI. Trimming shortened V by 3 bases and J by 7 bases, and 9 bases separated the two germline ends. This CDR3 has 12 amino acids. In DNA form, the CDR3 reads TGTGCCAGCAGTGAGTTTGGTGTTGAAGCTTTCTTT. This codes for CASSEFGVEAFF.